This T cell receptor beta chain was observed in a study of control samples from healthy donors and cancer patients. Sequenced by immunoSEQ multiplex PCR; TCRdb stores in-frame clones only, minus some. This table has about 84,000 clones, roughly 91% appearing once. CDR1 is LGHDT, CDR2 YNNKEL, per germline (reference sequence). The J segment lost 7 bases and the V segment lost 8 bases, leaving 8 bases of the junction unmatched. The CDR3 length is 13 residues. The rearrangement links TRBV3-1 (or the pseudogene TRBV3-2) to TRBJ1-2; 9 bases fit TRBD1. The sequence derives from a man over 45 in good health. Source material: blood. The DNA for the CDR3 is TGTGCCAGCCTGGGGACAGGGAGTCTTGGCTACACCTTC. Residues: CASLGTGSLGYTF.